The clone carrying this TCR beta chain occurred many times. What it recognizes is unknown. The V end was cut by 0 bases, the J end by 2 bases, with 9 bases between. In germline, CDR1 is SGHNT, CDR2 YYREEE (reference sequence). The CDR3 contains 15 residues. The record originates from a study of spatial heterogeneity in lung cancer. Whole-study context: Detection of beta-chain sequences consistently exceeded that of alpha-chain sequences. Study-wide results and limits: Ubiquitous, expanded tumor-derived TCRs were more frequently observed in blood at resection than at follow-up.

Time point of the sample: sample taken at primary tumor resection. Whole RNA came from tumor, nontumor lung or frozen PBMC and was sequenced without being sorted. Untreated early-stage non-small cell lung cancer patients, around 72 in total, were the donors. A unique molecular identifier was attached to every TCR cDNA molecule. TCRdb called the 5' RACE reads again in MiXCR, with one record for every CDR3 protein. The sample consists of over 45,000 distinct CDR3 sequences, under 6% of them appearing once. This chain links TRBV5-4 with TRBJ2-1; a weak D match, TRBD2 (6 bases). The sequences come from PBMCs, collected at surgery. This clonotype was sampled from a male donor with early-stage non-small cell lung cancer. CDR3 sequence: CASSLDSGTYNEQFF. CDR3 DNA sequence: TGTGCCAGCAGCTTGGATAGCGGAACCTACAATGAGCAGTTCTTC.